Presented here are 32 T cell receptor beta chains from one specimen sequenced in a study of blood T cell repertoires in COVID-19. Some clones are missing from TCRdb's copy, which holds only in-frame ones; the method was immunoSEQ multiplex PCR. The profile shows hundreds of thousands of clones, about 82% of them singletons. Sequencing was performed on peripheral blood. Receptors were obtained from a human donor in a cohort sampled during active COVID-19.

V is TRBV10-3 and J is TRBJ2-2; D not resolved. V lost 7 bases, J lost 7 bases, and 16 bases lay in between. The germline CDR1 and CDR2 sequences are ENHRY and SYGVKD. This CDR3 spans 14 amino acids. CDR3 in DNA: TGTGCCATCACAAGATCCCGAGGCGACGGGGAGCTGTTTTTT. It yields the protein CAITRSRGDGELFF.

This rearrangement joins TRBV10-3 to TRBJ2-3, with 9 bases aligning to TRBD1. In germline, CDR1 is ENHRY, CDR2 SYGVKD. The CDR3 contains 15 residues. The V and J ends lost 6 bases and 6 bases, in that order; junction bases with no gene match: 10. CDR3 nucleotides: TGTGCCATCAGCATTCGGACAGGGGAAGGTGATACGCAGTATTTT. Its translation: CAISIRTGEGDTQYF.

V is TRBV4-1 and J is TRBJ2-7, with 11 bases identical to TRBD2. Unmatched junction bases numbered 2, after V lost 0 bases and J lost 4 bases. Germline CDR1 MGHRA, CDR2 YSYEKL. The CDR3 runs to 15 residues. The CDR3 is CASSQDLAGGYEQYF. In DNA form, the CDR3 reads TGCGCCAGCAGCCAAGATCTAGCGGGGGGTTACGAGCAGTACTTC.

CDR3 in DNA: TGTGCCAGCAGCTTAGTGGGGGGACCCAGTTGGGAGCAGTACTTC. Translated: CASSLVGGPSWEQYF. The V and J genes are TRBV7-9 and TRBJ2-7; D might be TRBD2 (6 bases). Trimming removed 1 base at V and 7 bases at J, with 17 bases between. The CDR3 is made up of 15 amino acids. Germline CDR1 reads SEHNR; CDR2 reads FQNEAQ (reference sequence).

J is TRBJ1-1 and V is TRBV6-5; 11 bases are a match to TRBD1. This CDR3 spans 15 amino acids. With V trimmed by 0 bases and J by 10 bases, 7 bases remained unmatched. CDR1 is MNHEY, CDR2 SVGAGI, per germline. As DNA, the CDR3 is TGTGCCAGCAGTTACTCCCGGACAGGGGGCCGGGGAGCTTTCTTT. Translated: CASSYSRTGGRGAFF.

The genes are TRBV9 and TRBJ2-2; D remains ambiguous. This CDR3 is built from 13 residues. V was shortened by 3 bases and J by 5 bases, with 8 bases between the two germline ends. Germline V CDR1 and CDR2: SGDLS, YYNGEE. CDR3 DNA sequence: TGTGCCAGCAGCGCGGGTGGTACCGGGGAGCTGTTTTTT. Encoded protein: CASSAGGTGELFF. The full variable domain, in which reference TRBV9 and TRBJ2-2 provide the parts outside the CDR3, is DSGVTQTPKHLITATGQRVTLRCSPRSGDLSVYWYQQSLDQGLQFLIQYYNGEERAKGNILERFSAQQFPDLHSELNLSSLELGDSALYFCASSAGGTGELFFGEGSRLTVL.

This chain links TRBV7-2 with TRBJ1-6; TRBD1 agrees at 10 bases. Germline V lookup: CDR1 SGHTA, CDR2 FQGNSA. The V gene end was trimmed by 5 bases and the J gene end by 7 bases; junction bases not matched to a gene: 5. The CDR3 is 15 residues long. The DNA of the CDR3 is TGTGCCAGCAGCCCAGACAGGGGGCGAAATTCACCCCTCCACTTT. This codes for CASSPDRGRNSPLHF.

This clone was found once. The chain links TRBV11-1 to TRBJ1-2, with 7 bases aligning to TRBD1. The ends lost 7 bases at V and 6 bases at J; junction bases unmatched: 11. This CDR3 is 14 amino acids long. The germline V gene has CDR1 SGHAT and CDR2 FQDESV (reference sequence). CDR3 DNA: TGTGCCAGCACCCTCCTAGACAGGGAGAATGGCTACACCTTC. Protein sequence: CASTLLDRENGYTF.

This clone has a handful of counts. The rearrangement joins TRBV27 to TRBJ1-1; TRBD1 matches at 8 bases. This CDR3 has 13 amino acids. From germline, CDR1 is MNHEY and CDR2 SMNVEV (reference sequence). The V gene end was trimmed by 2 bases and the J gene end by 12 bases; junction bases not matched to a gene: 8. CDR3 in amino acids: CASSLTGQVKTFF. The CDR3 DNA follows: TGTGCCAGCAGTTTAACGGGACAGGTGAAGACTTTCTTT.

The rearrangement uses TRBV9 and TRBJ2-2; D uncertain. CDR3 length: 14 amino acids. Germline V gene data show CDR1 as SGDLS and CDR2 as YYNGEE. Trimming removed 7 bases at V and 1 base at J, with 11 bases between. Here the CDR3 DNA reads TGTGCCAGCGAAAGCCGAGTGAACACCGGGGAGCTGTTTTTT. It encodes CASESRVNTGELFF.

The rearrangement links TRBV18 to TRBJ2-7, with 8 bases matching TRBD1. Per the germline V gene, CDR1 is KGHSH and CDR2 is LQKENI. Germline trimming cut 2 bases from V and 7 bases from J; bases unmatched to any gene: 10. This CDR3 is built from 15 residues. Written as DNA, the CDR3 is TGTGCCAGCTCACCATCCTTGGACAGGGTCTGGGAGCAGTACTTC. Translated: CASSPSLDRVWEQYF.

J is TRBJ1-1 and V is TRBV7-8, with D possibly matching TRBD1 (5 bases). The germline V and J ends were trimmed by 5 bases and 4 bases, with 20 bases remaining between them. The germline V gene has CDR1 SGHVS and CDR2 FQNEAQ. The CDR3 consists of 16 residues. CDR3 sequence: CASSLGSPGGGTEAFF. The CDR3 DNA follows: TGTGCCAGCAGCCTAGGAAGCCCAGGCGGGGGCACTGAAGCTTTCTTT. Filled out from reference TRBV7-8 and TRBJ1-1, the complete variable domain reads GAGVSQSPRYKVAKRGQDVALRCDPISGHVSLFWYQQALGQGPEFLTYFQNEAQLDKSGLPSDRFFAERPEGSVSTLKIQRTQQEDSAVYLCASSLGSPGGGTEAFFGQGTRLTVV.

The chain couples TRBV2 to TRBJ1-5, with a possible D match to TRBD1 (5 bases). The CDR3 runs 12 residues. CDR1 is SNHLY and CDR2 is FYNNEI in the germline V gene. The V end was cut by 2 bases, the J end by 14 bases, with 13 bases between. CDR3 sequence: CASSETGPPKHF. Here the CDR3 DNA reads TGTGCCAGCAGTGAAACAGGACCGCCGAAGCATTTT.

The chain couples TRBV21-1 to TRBJ1-2; the DNA was not used to check the table's D call, TRBD1. TRBV21-1 is deemed a pseudogene. The CDR3 covers 14 residues. The CDR3 here is CASSKLSQGQGYTF. CDR3 nucleotides: TGTGCCAGCAGCAAATTAAGTCAGGGCCAGGGCTACACCTTC.

This clone was seen only once. Here the CDR3 reads CASSPRLGGTEAFF. The CDR3 DNA reads TGTGCCAGCTCTCCCCGACTAGGTGGCACTGAAGCTTTCTTT. The chain employs TRBV18 and TRBJ1-1; D unresolved. V was cut by 6 bases and J by 4 bases, with 15 bases left in between. The CDR3 sequence is 14 residues long. In germline, CDR1 is KGHSH, CDR2 LQKENI. Variable domain in full (rest from reference TRBV18 and TRBJ1-1): NAGVMQNPRHLVRRRGQEARLRCSPMKGHSHVYWYRQLPEEGLKFMVYLQKENIIDESGMPKERFSAEFPKEGPSILRIQQVVRGDSAAYFCASSPRLGGTEAFFGQGTRLTVV.

The chain employs TRBV5-6 and TRBJ1-5, with D possibly TRBD1 on 6 matching bases. CDR1 is SGHDT and CDR2 is YYEEEE in the germline V gene. CDR3 length: 13 residues. V was shortened by 4 bases and J by 6 bases, with 11 bases between the two germline ends. CDR3 region: CASSQRGTQPQHF. CDR3 nucleotide sequence: TGTGCCAGCAGCCAGAGGGGGACTCAGCCCCAGCATTTT.

The CDR3 bases are TGCGCCAGCAGTAAGATCGCAGGGGGCCCATCCTACGAGCAGTACTTC. Translating gives CASSKIAGGPSYEQYF. The V and J genes are TRBV5-1 and TRBJ2-7; 8 positions match TRBD1. Germline values: CDR1 SGHRS, CDR2 YFSETQ. V dropped 5 bases and J dropped 1; count of bases not matched to a gene: 11. This CDR3 spans 16 amino acids.

The V call is TRBV19, the J call TRBJ2-7, with 10 nucleotides matching TRBD1. Per germline, CDR1 LNHDA and CDR2 SQIVND (reference sequence). The junction had 2 bases not matched to a gene; V was cut back by 3 bases and J by 6 bases. CDR3 length equals 13 residues. CDR3 in amino acids: CASSIRDRGEQYF. The CDR3 region has the DNA TGTGCCAGTAGTATCCGGGACAGGGGCGAGCAGTACTTC.

The chain is built from TRBV6-6 and TRBJ1-5, with a weak D call TRBD1 (5 bases). Germline loops: CDR1 MNHNY, CDR2 SVGAGI (reference sequence). Trimming shortened V by 6 bases and J by 7 bases, and 13 bases separated the two germline ends. The CDR3 contains 13 residues. The CDR3 region has the DNA TGTGCCAGCAGCGGGGGAAGAGGGCAGCCCCAGCATTTT. Translating it yields CASSGGRGQPQHF.

The chain links TRBV10-3 to TRBJ1-1; no clear D. Germline V lookup: CDR1 ENHRY, CDR2 SYGVKD. V lost 5 bases to trimming and J lost 2 bases, with 6 bases between them. The CDR3 runs 12 residues. CDR3 coding DNA: TGTGCCATCAGTTCAACTAACACTGAAGCTTTCTTT. Translation gives CAISSTNTEAFF.

The CDR3 nucleotides read TGTGCCAGTAGCCGAATCTCGGGAGGTCGCAATGAGCAGTTCTTC. Amino acids: CASSRISGGRNEQFF. The chain carries TRBV19 and TRBJ2-1; the match to TRBD2 covers 7 bases. Germline V gene data show CDR1 as LNHDA and CDR2 as SQIVND (reference sequence). The CDR3 loop spans 15 amino acids. The V gene end was trimmed by 6 bases and the J gene end by 6 bases; junction bases not matched to a gene: 11.

V usage is TRBV30 and J usage is TRBJ1-1; D unclear. Trimming took off 7 bases at V and 4 bases at J, with 22 bases between the two ends. The CDR3 consists of 15 residues. Germline CDR1 is GTSNPN and CDR2 is SVGIG (reference sequence). CDR3 sequence reads: CASGGQTPLATEAFF. CDR3 coding DNA: TGTGCCTCTGGAGGTCAGACCCCGTTAGCCACTGAAGCTTTCTTT.

V and J are TRBV5-6 and TRBJ1-2; D might be TRBD1 (5 bases). In germline, CDR1 is SGHDT, CDR2 YYEEEE. The V end lost 6 bases, the J end lost 0 bases, and 18 bases lay between the germline ends. This CDR3 has 16 amino acids. The CDR3 loop reads CASTVTGRGANYGYTF. The DNA for the CDR3 is TGTGCCAGCACCGTGACCGGGAGGGGAGCTAACTATGGCTACACCTTC.

This clone was seen many times. The rearrangement joins TRBV6-1 to TRBJ2-3, with D maybe TRBD2 (5 bases). V was pared by 0 bases and J by 0 bases, with 7 bases between. Looked up from germline, CDR1 is MNHNS and CDR2 is SASEGT. The CDR3 runs to 15 residues. The CDR3 nucleotides read TGTGCCAGCAGTGAAGCGGCGGGTAGCACAGATACGCAGTATTTT. It translates to CASSEAAGSTDTQYF.

The V call is TRBV7-9, the J call TRBJ2-3; 10 bases are a match to TRBD2. CDR1 and CDR2 from the germline V gene are SEHNR and FQNEAQ (reference sequence). V shed 3 bases and J 0 bases; nucleotides not matched to a gene: 6. The CDR3 is 17 residues long. The CDR3 here is CASSLASGGSSTDTQYF. CDR3 DNA: TGTGCCAGCAGCTTGGCTAGCGGGGGCTCTAGCACAGATACGCAGTATTTT.

This rearrangement joins TRBV5-1 to TRBJ2-1; the match to TRBD1 covers 9 bases. Losses at the gene ends were 0 bases for V and 2 bases for J; bases not matched to a gene: 9. The germline gives CDR1 SGHRS, CDR2 YFSETQ. The CDR3 runs 18 residues. DNA of the CDR3: TGCGCCAGCAGCTTGGTCCCGGGACAGGGCCGGGCCTACAATGAGCAGTTCTTC. Amino acids: CASSLVPGQGRAYNEQFF.

The V and J genes are TRBV4-1 and TRBJ2-7, with a possible D match to TRBD1 (6 bases). Germline CDR1 MGHRA, CDR2 YSYEKL. Trimming left V 1 base short and J 3 bases short, with 16 bases between. The CDR3 totals 16 residues. The CDR3, as DNA: TGCGCCAGCAGCCAAGGCCCGACAGGTTATATCTACGAGCAGTACTTC. Translating it yields CASSQGPTGYIYEQYF.

The J gene is TRBJ1-4, the V gene TRBV12-5; perhaps TRBD1 as D (6 bases). The germline V gene has CDR1 LGHNT and CDR2 FRNRAP. Trimming took 0 bases from V and 7 from J, leaving 15 bases between them. The CDR3 covers 16 residues. The CDR3 bases are TGTGCTAGTGGTTTGGTACCTGGGGGCAGCTTTGAAAAACTGTTTTTT. Encoded protein: CASGLVPGGSFEKLFF.

This rearrangement joins TRBV3-1 (or the pseudogene TRBV3-2) to TRBJ2-1, with 8 bases that match TRBD2. CDR3 length: 16 residues. J was trimmed by 4 bases and V by 1 base; bases with no gene match: 6. CDR1 and CDR2 (germline): LGHDT, YNNKEL (reference sequence). The CDR3 bases are TGTGCCAGCAGCCAAGGCGGCGGGGGGCAATACAATGAGCAGTTCTTC. Encoded protein: CASSQGGGGQYNEQFF.

This chain links TRBV5-1 with TRBJ1-4, with TRBD1 matching over 7 bases. The CDR3 is made up of 16 amino acids. The germline gives CDR1 SGHRS, CDR2 YFSETQ. Germline trimming cut 5 bases from V and 0 bases from J; bases unmatched to any gene: 7. CDR3 protein: CASRRGQTATNEKLFF. In DNA form, the CDR3 reads TGCGCCAGCAGGCGGGGACAGACTGCAACTAATGAAAAACTGTTTTTT.

The sample holds a few counts of this clone. The V call is TRBV6-4, the J call TRBJ2-2; 8 bases align to TRBD2. This CDR3 contains 15 residues. The germline gives CDR1 MRHNA, CDR2 SNTAGT. J lost 4 bases, V lost 0 bases, and 1 base had no gene match. The CDR3 is CASSDSGGATGELFF. CDR3 DNA: TGTGCCAGCAGTGACTCCGGGGGGGCCACCGGGGAGCTGTTTTTT.

This chain connects TRBV11-2 to TRBJ2-2, with 8 bases that match TRBD1. The V segment lost 5 bases and the J segment 6 bases; nucleotides outside the gene matches: 11. CDR1 is SGHAT, CDR2 FQNNGV, per germline. CDR3 size: 16 residues. The CDR3 sequence: CASSLNRDRPSGELFF. The CDR3, as DNA: TGTGCCAGCAGCCTAAACCGGGACAGGCCGTCCGGGGAGCTGTTTTTT. Combining the CDR3 with reference TRBV11-2 and TRBJ2-2 gives the whole variable domain EAGVAQSPRYKIIEKRQSVAFWCNPISGHATLYWYQQILGQGPKLLIQFQNNGVVDDSQLPKDRFSAERLKGVDSTLKIQPAKLEDSAVYLCASSLNRDRPSGELFFGEGSRLTVL.